The clone carrying this T cell receptor (beta chain) was counted only a few times. The CDR3 consists of 16 residues. V gave up 0 bases and J gave up 9 bases; unmatched junction bases: 11. CDR1 and CDR2 from the germline V gene are DFQATT and SNEGSKA (reference sequence). Unique molecular identifiers were built into the TCRbeta library. TCRdb passed the PCR reads through MiXCR, listing each CDR3 protein once. The sample lists 750,000 to 950,000 distinct CDR3 sequences, roughly 15% occurring once. The entry originates in a study of T-cell reconstitution after alpha-beta-depleted transplantation in children.

This clonotype was sampled from a male patient younger than 18 who had a stem cell transplant for acute lymphoblastic leukemia, so the T cells may come from the graft donor. The source was PBMCs, mostly from graft donor cells, collected 360 days after TCRalphabeta/CD19-depleted stem cell transplant. V is TRBV20-1 and J is TRBJ2-1, with 10 bases lining up with TRBD2. DNA of the CDR3: TGCAGTGCTAGAGATTGGAGCGGGAGGGATACCCTTGAGCAGTTCTTC. Its translation is CSARDWSGRDTLEQFF.